This TCR beta chain was retrieved from a study of control samples from healthy donors and cancer patients. The method was immunoSEQ multiplex PCR; TCRdb's version includes in-frame clones alone and lacks a portion of them. The sample shows 97,000 or so clones, around 90% of them seen only once. Germline V lookup: CDR1 SEHNR, CDR2 FQNEAQ (reference sequence). Trimming removed 5 bases at V and 2 bases at J, with 9 bases between. The CDR3 is 13 residues long. This clonotype originated in a woman between 18 and 29 years old in good health. The V call is TRBV7-9, the J call TRBJ2-5; no firm D call. The sample comprised blood. This CDR3 reads CASSPLGQETQYF. The CDR3 region has the DNA TGTGCCAGCAGCCCCCTTGGGCAAGAGACCCAGTACTTC.